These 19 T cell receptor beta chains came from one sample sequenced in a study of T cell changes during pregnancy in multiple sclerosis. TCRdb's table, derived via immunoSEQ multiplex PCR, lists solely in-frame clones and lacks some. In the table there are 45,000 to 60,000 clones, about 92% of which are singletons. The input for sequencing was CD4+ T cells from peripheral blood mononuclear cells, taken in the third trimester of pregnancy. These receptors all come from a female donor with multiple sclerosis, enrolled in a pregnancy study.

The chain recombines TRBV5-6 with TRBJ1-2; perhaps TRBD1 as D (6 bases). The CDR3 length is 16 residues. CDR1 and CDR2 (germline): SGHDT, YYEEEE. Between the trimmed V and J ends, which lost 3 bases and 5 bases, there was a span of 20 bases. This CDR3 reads CASSSEPYREGYGYTF. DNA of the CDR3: TGTGCCAGCAGCTCAGAGCCCTACAGGGAAGGGTATGGCTACACCTTC.

The CDR3 sequence: CASSRAGAGGETQYF. The CDR3 DNA is TGCGCCAGCAGCCGCGCAGGGGCGGGGGGAGAGACCCAGTACTTC. V gene TRBV4-1 combines with J gene TRBJ2-5, with 8 bases aligning to TRBD2. Unmatched junction bases numbered 8, after V lost 4 bases and J lost 4 bases. The germline V gene encodes CDR1 MGHRA and CDR2 YSYEKL. This CDR3 is 15 amino acids long.

The CDR3 nucleotides are TGTGCCAGCAGTGAATATATGGGGGGGTACCAAGAGACCCAGTACTTC. Protein product: CASSEYMGGYQETQYF. This chain connects TRBV25-1 to TRBJ2-5, with 7 bases fitting TRBD2. Germline trimming cut 0 bases from V and 0 bases from J; bases unmatched to any gene: 4. The CDR3 is 16 residues long. CDR1 is MGHDK and CDR2 is SYGVNS in the germline V gene.

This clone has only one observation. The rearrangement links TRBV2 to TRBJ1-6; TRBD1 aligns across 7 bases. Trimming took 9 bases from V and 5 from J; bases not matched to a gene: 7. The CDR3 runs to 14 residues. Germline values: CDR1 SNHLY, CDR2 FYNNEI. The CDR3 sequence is CARTLGTDNSPLHF. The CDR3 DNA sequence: TGTGCCAGGACCCTCGGGACAGATAATTCACCCCTCCACTTT.

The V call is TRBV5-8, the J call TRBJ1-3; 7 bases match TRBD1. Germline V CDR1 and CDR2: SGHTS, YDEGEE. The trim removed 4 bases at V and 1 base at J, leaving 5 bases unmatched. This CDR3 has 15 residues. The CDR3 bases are TGTGCCAGCAGCCCCTACAGGGGTTCTGGAAACACCATATATTTT. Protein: CASSPYRGSGNTIYF.

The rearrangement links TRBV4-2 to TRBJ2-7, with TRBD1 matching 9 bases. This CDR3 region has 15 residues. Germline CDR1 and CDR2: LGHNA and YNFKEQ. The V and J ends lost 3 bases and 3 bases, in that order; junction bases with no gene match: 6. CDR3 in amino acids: CASSQSGTGFYEQYF. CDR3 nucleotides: TGTGCCAGCAGCCAGAGTGGGACAGGGTTCTACGAGCAGTACTTC.

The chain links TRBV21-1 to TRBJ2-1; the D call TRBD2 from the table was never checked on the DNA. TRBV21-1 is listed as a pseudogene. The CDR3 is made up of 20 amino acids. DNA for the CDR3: TGTGCCAGCAGCAAAGCGAACGGACTAGCGGGGGCCCTCTCCTACAATGAGCAGTTCTTC. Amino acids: CASSKANGLAGALSYNEQFF.

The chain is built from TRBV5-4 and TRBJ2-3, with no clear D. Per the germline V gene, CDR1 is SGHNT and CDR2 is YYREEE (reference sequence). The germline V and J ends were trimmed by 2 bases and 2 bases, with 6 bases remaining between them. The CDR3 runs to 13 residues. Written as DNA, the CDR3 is TGTGCCAGCAGCTTTGACTCCACAGATACGCAGTATTTT. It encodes CASSFDSTDTQYF.

CDR3 sequence: CASSSRTGRWQNTEAFF. The CDR3, as DNA: TGCGCCAGCAGCTCTCGGACAGGGAGGTGGCAAAACACTGAAGCTTTCTTT. The rearrangement uses TRBV5-1 and TRBJ1-1, with TRBD1 matching over 8 bases. CDR3 length equals 17 residues. The ends lost 3 bases at V and 2 bases at J; junction bases unmatched: 12. The germline CDR1 and CDR2 sequences are SGHRS and YFSETQ.

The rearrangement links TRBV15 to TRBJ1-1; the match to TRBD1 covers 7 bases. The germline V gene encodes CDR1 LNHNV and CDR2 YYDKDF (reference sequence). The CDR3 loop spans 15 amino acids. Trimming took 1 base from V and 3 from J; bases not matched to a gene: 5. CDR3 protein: CATSRAGTADTEAFF. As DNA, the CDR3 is TGTGCCACCAGCAGAGCCGGGACAGCGGACACTGAAGCTTTCTTT.

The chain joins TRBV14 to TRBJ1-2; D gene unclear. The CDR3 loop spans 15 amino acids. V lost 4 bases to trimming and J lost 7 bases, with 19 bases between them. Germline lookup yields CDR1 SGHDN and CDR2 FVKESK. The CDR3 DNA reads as TGTGCCAGCAGCCTACAACACCCGTACCAGGTTGGCTACACCTTC. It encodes CASSLQHPYQVGYTF.

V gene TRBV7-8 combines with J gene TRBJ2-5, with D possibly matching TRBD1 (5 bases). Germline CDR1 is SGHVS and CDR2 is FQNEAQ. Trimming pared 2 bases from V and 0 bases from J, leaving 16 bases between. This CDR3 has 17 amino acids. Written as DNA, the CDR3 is TGTGCCAGCAGCTTAAGGTCCGGACACTCGTACCAAGAGACCCAGTACTTC. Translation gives CASSLRSGHSYQETQYF.

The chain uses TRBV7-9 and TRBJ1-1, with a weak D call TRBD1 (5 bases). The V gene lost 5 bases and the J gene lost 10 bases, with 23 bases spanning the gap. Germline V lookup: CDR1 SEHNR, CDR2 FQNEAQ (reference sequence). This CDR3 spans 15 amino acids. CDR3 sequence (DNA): TGTGCCAGCAGCAATCAGAAAGGGGTGGGGAAGGGAGCTTTCTTT. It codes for CASSNQKGVGKGAFF.

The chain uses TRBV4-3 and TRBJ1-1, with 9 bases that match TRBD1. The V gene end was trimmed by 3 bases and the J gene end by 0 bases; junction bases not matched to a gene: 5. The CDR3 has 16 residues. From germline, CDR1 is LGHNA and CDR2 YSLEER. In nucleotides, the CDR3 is TGCGCCAGCAGCCAGGGACAGGGTAGGATGAACACTGAAGCTTTCTTT. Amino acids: CASSQGQGRMNTEAFF.

The CDR3 sequence is CASSGRGNSPLHF. CDR3 sequence (DNA): TGTGCCAGCAGTGGCAGGGGGAATTCACCCCTCCACTTT. The V call is TRBV6-1, the J call TRBJ1-6, with 7 bases identical to TRBD1. V lost 4 bases, J lost 7 bases, and 1 base stayed unmatched. The CDR3 extends over 13 amino acids. CDR1 MNHNS and CDR2 SASEGT come from the germline V gene.

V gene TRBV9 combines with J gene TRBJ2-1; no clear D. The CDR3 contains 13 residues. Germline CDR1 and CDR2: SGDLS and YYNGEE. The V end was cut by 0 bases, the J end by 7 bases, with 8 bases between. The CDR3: CASSVAFGNEQFF. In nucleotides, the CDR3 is TGTGCCAGCAGCGTAGCTTTCGGGAATGAGCAGTTCTTC.

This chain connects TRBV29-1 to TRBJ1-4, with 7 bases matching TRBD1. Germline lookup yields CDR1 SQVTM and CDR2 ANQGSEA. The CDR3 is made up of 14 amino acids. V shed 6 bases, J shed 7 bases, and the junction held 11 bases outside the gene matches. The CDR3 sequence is CSVSRGQGGEKLFF. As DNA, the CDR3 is TGCAGCGTCTCAAGGGGGCAGGGTGGTGAAAAACTGTTTTTT.

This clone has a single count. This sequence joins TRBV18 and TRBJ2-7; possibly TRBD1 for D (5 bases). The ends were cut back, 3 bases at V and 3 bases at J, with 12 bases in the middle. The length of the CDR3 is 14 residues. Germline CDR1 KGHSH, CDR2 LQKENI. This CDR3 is CASSPFGDSYEQYF. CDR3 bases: TGTGCCAGCTCACCCTTCGGAGACAGCTACGAGCAGTACTTC.

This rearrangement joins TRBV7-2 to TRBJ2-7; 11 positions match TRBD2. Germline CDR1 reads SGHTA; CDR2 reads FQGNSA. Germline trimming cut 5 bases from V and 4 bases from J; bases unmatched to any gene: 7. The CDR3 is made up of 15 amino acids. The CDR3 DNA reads TGTGCCAGCAGCGCCTCCGGGACTAGCGGTTACGAGCAGTACTTC. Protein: CASSASGTSGYEQYF.